This T cell receptor (beta chain) originates from a study of cytomegalovirus exposure and HLA in healthy donors. Overall study results and limits: Sequences of the TCR beta chain were said to predict the HLA-A and HLA-B alleles of most subjects accurately.

Researchers ran the PCR with 60 Vbeta and 13 Jbeta primers. This table comes from immunoSEQ multiplex PCR, and its TCRdb copy is limited to in-frame clones, with some not included. The sample shows 150,000 to 200,000 clones, 60% to 85% of them seen only once. For this clone: What it binds is unknown.

The germline V gene has CDR1 SGHNT and CDR2 YYREEE (reference sequence). V was clipped by 5 bases and J by 0 bases, with 12 bases between them. The CDR3 consists of 15 residues. V usage is TRBV5-4 and J usage is TRBJ2-1, with D perhaps TRBD1 (6 bases). The sequence was collected from a young man in good health and CMV-seronegative. Sequencing input: PBMCs. Here the CDR3 reads CASSYPRGSYNEQFF. In DNA, the CDR3 is TGTGCCAGCAGTTACCCCAGGGGCTCCTACAATGAGCAGTTCTTC.